What follows describes a single TCR beta chain. Its cognate antigen is unknown. This entry comes from a study of identifying expanded T cells in peripheral blood. The assay was immunoSEQ multiplex PCR, and TCRdb's table has in-frame clones only and misses some. The sample carries about 100,000 clones, approximately 88% recorded once. Study-level results: Technical replicates showed roughly 1.2 changed clones; roughly two weeks 15 to 20; four weeks 19. Clone count variance between approximately two-week samples rose with total template count.

This sequence originates from a person between 18 and 75 years old in good health. Sample: blood.

CDR3 coding DNA: TGTGCCAGCAGCTTAGTGGGAGGCGCACCTACCCAGTACTTC. The encoded protein is CASSLVGGAPTQYF. The chain employs TRBV11-2 and TRBJ2-5; D may be TRBD2 (6 bases). The CDR3 contains 14 residues. Germline V gene lookup returns CDR1 SGHAT and CDR2 FQNNGV. Trimming shortened V by 1 base and J by 8 bases, and 14 bases separated the two germline ends.